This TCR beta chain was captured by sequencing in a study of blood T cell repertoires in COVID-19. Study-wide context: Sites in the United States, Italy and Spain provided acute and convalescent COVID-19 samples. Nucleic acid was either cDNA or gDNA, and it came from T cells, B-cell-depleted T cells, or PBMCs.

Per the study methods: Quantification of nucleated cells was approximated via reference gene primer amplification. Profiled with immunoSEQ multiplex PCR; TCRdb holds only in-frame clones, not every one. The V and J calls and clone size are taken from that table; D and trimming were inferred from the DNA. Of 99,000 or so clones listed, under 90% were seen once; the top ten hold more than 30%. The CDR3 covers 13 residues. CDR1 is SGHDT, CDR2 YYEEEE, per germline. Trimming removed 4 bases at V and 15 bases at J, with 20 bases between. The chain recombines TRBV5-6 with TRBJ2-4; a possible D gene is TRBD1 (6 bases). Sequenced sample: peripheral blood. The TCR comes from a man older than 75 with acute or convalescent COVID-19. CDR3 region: CASSENVDSLTYF. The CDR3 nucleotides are TGTGCCAGCAGCGAGAACGTGGACAGTCTAACGTACTTC.